This T cell receptor (beta chain) was found in a study of cytomegalovirus exposure and HLA in healthy donors. Trimming took 7 bases from V and 2 from J, leaving 16 bases between them. There are 15 residues in the CDR3. The germline V gene has CDR1 LNHNV and CDR2 YYDKDF (reference sequence). The primer mix had 60 Vbeta and 13 Jbeta primers. Sequencing used immunoSEQ multiplex PCR; TCRdb keeps in-frame clones, though not all of them. In total, the table holds some 82,000 clones. As regards this clone: Its matching antigen is unknown.

Notes on the study in general: TCR beta V- and J-gene trimming, according to a later analysis, was linked to a missense DCLRE1C variant.

When sampled, the donors appeared nominally healthy, though they likely had unrecorded immune exposures. This TCR was recovered from a woman aged 30 to 39 in good health and CMV-seronegative. The sequenced sample consisted of PBMCs. The V gene is TRBV15, the J gene TRBJ2-3; tentatively, D is TRBD1 (5 bases). The CDR3 DNA reads as TGTGCCACCAAGGGTACAGGCCTCACCACAGATACGCAGTATTTT. This gives the protein CATKGTGLTTDTQYF.